This TCR beta chain was captured in a study of patients and donors after allogeneic stem cell transplantation. This CDR3 has 15 amino acids. Germline lookup yields CDR1 DFQATT and CDR2 SNEGSKA (reference sequence). Trimming took 3 bases from V and 7 from J; bases not matched to a gene: 10. TCRdb redid the calling of the RT-PCR reads with MiXCR, one entry per CDR3 protein. The sample holds hundreds of thousands of distinct CDR3 sequences, more than 15% seen once. This clonotype was sampled from a human donor who was either an allogeneic HSCT recipient or a stem cell or donor lymphocyte infusion donor (not recorded which). It is not recorded whose cells these are; they may come from a transplant donor. Sequenced input: blood, either unsorted or a sorted T cell fraction (not recorded which). J is TRBJ1-5 and V is TRBV20-1, with 9 bases identical to TRBD1. Here the CDR3 DNA reads TGCAGTGCTAGCCTCCGGACAGGGGCAGTCCAGCCCCAGCATTTT. Amino acid sequence: CSASLRTGAVQPQHF.